What follows are 11 T cell receptor beta chains derived from one specimen sequenced in a study of shared clonotypes between healthy human individuals. Measured with immunoSEQ multiplex PCR; TCRdb has only the in-frame clones, and not every one. This sample has about 990,000 clones, with 75% to 80% found just once. Sequencing used memory CD4+ T cells from PBMCs. Subset indicated: CD45RA-negative fraction. These receptors were taken from a man aged 18 to 30 in good health. Some clones in this sample may be carry-over from other donors' samples.

V gene TRBV18 combines with J gene TRBJ1-1; TRBD1 aligns across 7 bases. Trimming removed 6 bases from V and 2 bases from J; junction bases left unmatched: 12. Germline V lookup: CDR1 KGHSH, CDR2 LQKENI. The CDR3 runs 16 residues. The CDR3 nucleotides read TGTGCCAGCTCTCTTTACACCGGGACAGCAAACACTGAAGCTTTCTTT. It specifies CASSLYTGTANTEAFF.

V gene TRBV2 combines with J gene TRBJ1-2; tentative D call: TRBD1 (5 bases). Between the trimmed V and J ends, which lost 2 bases and 8 bases, there was a span of 15 bases. The V gene's germline CDR1 is SNHLY and CDR2 FYNNEI. CDR3 length: 14 amino acids. The CDR3 nucleotides are TGTGCCAGCAGTGAACAGGGAGGTGACGTGGGCTACACCTTC. Translated: CASSEQGGDVGYTF.

This clone was counted once. One base away lies a much larger clone, so this may be a sequencing read error. The rearrangement joins TRBV6-6 to TRBJ1-2; TRBD1 is a possible D gene (5 bases). Germline CDR1 MNHNY, CDR2 SVGAGI (reference sequence). This CDR3 spans 14 amino acids. The ends were cut back, 7 bases at V and 6 bases at J, with 18 bases in the middle. CDR3 amino acids: CASKDHTGGDGYTF. DNA for the CDR3: TGTGCCAGCAAAGATCATACGGGGGGGGATGGCTACACCTTC.

The chain recombines TRBV30 with TRBJ2-5; no clear D gene. Germline CDR1 and CDR2: GTSNPN and SVGIG (reference sequence). The ends were cut back, 2 bases at V and 1 base at J, with 8 bases in the middle. The CDR3 extends over 13 amino acids. In nucleotides, the CDR3 is TGTGCCTGGAGTATCGGGTTCCAAGAGACCCAGTACTTC. This encodes CAWSIGFQETQYF.

CDR3 sequence: CASFGRANTEAFF. The CDR3 region has the DNA TGTGCCAGCTTTGGCAGGGCGAACACTGAAGCTTTCTTT. The gene calls are TRBV19 and TRBJ1-1; D may be TRBD1 (5 bases). Trimming pared 9 bases from V and 1 base from J, leaving 12 bases between. The CDR3 is 13 amino acids. The germline gives CDR1 LNHDA, CDR2 SQIVND (reference sequence).

The V and J genes are TRBV4-2 and TRBJ2-1, with D possibly called TRBD1 or TRBD2 (6 bases each). The CDR3 sequence is 15 residues long. The germline V and J ends were trimmed by 4 bases and 8 bases, with 18 bases remaining between them. The germline gives CDR1 LGHNA, CDR2 YNFKEQ. CDR3 protein: CASSREGWGADEQFF. CDR3 nucleotides: TGTGCCAGCAGCCGAGAGGGGTGGGGGGCCGATGAGCAGTTCTTC.

A single count supports this clone. The rearrangement uses TRBV29-1 and TRBJ2-4; no clear D gene. Germline CDR1 and CDR2: SQVTM and ANQGSEA. CDR3 length: 14 residues. Trimming left V 4 bases short and J 0 bases short, with 10 bases between. CDR3 nucleotide sequence: TGCAGCGTTGTGGACGGCCTAGCCAAAAACATTCAGTACTTC. It yields the protein CSVVDGLAKNIQYF.

About this clone: The same CDR3 arises from other DNA sequences in this sample as well. This sequence joins TRBV15 and TRBJ2-5; tentatively, D is TRBD2 (5 bases). The germline V gene encodes CDR1 LNHNV and CDR2 YYDKDF (reference sequence). The CDR3 spans 13 residues. With 5 bases removed from V and 1 base from J, the gap between germline ends came to 8 bases. This CDR3 reads CATSRTLQETQYF. The CDR3 DNA follows: TGTGCCACCAGCCGGACTCTCCAAGAGACCCAGTACTTC.

The gene calls are TRBV5-6 and TRBJ2-5, with 7 bases aligning to TRBD2. The CDR3 consists of 17 residues. Germline CDR1 reads SGHDT; CDR2 reads YYEEEE. The junction had 13 bases not matched to a gene; V was cut back by 3 bases and J by 2 bases. CDR3 region: CASSYQAGRVLQETQYF. The DNA for the CDR3 is TGTGCCAGCAGCTACCAGGCGGGGAGGGTGTTACAAGAGACCCAGTACTTC.

V usage is TRBV4-2 and J usage is TRBJ1-4; a possible D gene is TRBD1 (6 bases). This CDR3 has 18 residues. Germline-derived CDR1 and CDR2 are LGHNA and YNFKEQ. The germline V and J ends were trimmed by 0 bases and 0 bases, with 14 bases remaining between them. The CDR3 nucleotides read TGTGCCAGCAGCCAAGAAACAGGGAGGGTTGCAACTAATGAAAAACTGTTTTTT. Residues: CASSQETGRVATNEKLFF.

This chain connects TRBV7-2 to TRBJ2-7; D is perhaps TRBD1 (5 bases). CDR1 SGHTA and CDR2 FQGNSA come from the germline V gene. The ends were cut back, 4 bases at V and 4 bases at J, with 11 bases in the middle. This CDR3 spans 13 amino acids. The CDR3 loop reads CASSSNGQYEQYF. CDR3 nucleotides: TGTGCCAGCAGCTCAAACGGACAATACGAGCAGTACTTC.